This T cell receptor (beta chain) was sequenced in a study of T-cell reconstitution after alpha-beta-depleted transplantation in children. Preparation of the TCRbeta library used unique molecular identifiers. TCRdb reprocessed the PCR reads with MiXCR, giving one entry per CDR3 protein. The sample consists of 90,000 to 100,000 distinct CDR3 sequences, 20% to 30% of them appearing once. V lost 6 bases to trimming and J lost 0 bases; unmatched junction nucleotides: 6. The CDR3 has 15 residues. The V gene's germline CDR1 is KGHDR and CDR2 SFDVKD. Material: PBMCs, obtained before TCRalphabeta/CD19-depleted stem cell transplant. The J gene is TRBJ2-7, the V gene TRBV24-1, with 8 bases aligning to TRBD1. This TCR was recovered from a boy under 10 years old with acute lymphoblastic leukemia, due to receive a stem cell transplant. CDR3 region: CATSPGQGGSYEQYF. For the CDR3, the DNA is TGTGCCACCAGTCCCGGACAGGGTGGCTCCTACGAGCAGTACTTC.